This entry concerns a single TCR beta chain. Its target is unknown. The method was immunoSEQ multiplex PCR; TCRdb's version includes in-frame clones alone and lacks a portion of them. The repertoire holds over 25,000 clones, with approximately 96% as singletons. The data stem from a study of monozygotic twins with cystic fibrosis. Germline V gives CDR1 LNHDA, CDR2 SQIVND (reference sequence). The CDR3 covers 17 residues. V dropped 1 base and J dropped 5; count of bases not matched to a gene: 9. The study, taken as a whole, reports: Shared CDR3 numbers were not associated with age, concordance or severity. Clonality was generally low (median around 0.0098), higher in the most severe patients. Unrelated CF individuals shared fewer identical clonotypes than monozygotic CF twins.

V is TRBV19 and J is TRBJ2-7; 12 nucleotides line up with TRBD2. The sequenced material came from blood. The receptor's source is a girl aged 2 to 9 with cystic fibrosis. The CDR3 DNA sequence: TGTGCCAGTAGTATAGCCCTAGCGGGAGGGCTTATGGACGAGCAGTACTTC. Translated: CASSIALAGGLMDEQYF.